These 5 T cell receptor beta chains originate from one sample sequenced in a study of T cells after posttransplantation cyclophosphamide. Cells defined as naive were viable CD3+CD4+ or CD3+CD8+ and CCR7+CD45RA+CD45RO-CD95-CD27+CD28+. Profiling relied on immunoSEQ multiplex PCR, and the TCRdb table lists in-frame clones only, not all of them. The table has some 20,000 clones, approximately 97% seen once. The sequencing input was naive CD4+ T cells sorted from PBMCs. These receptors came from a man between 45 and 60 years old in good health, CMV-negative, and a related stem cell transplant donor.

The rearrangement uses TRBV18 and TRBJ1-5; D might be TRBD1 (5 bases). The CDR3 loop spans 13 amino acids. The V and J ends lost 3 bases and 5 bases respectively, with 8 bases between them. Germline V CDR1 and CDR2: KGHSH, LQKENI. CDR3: CASSPGRDQPQHF. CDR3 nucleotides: TGTGCCAGCTCACCTGGCAGGGATCAGCCCCAGCATTTT.

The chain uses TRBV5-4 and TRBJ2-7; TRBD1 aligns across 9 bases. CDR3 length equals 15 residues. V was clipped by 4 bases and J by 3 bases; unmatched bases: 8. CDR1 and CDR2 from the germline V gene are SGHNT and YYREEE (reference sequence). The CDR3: CASSPKRTGDYEQYF. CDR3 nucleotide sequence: TGTGCCAGCAGCCCGAAGCGGACAGGGGACTACGAGCAGTACTTC.

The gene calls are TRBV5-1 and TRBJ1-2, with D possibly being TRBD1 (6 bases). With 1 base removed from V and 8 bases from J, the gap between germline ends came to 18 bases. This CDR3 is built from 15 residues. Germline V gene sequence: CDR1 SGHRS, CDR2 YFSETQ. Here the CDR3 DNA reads TGCGCCAGCAGCTTGTCGGGGGGGCAGGGGCGAGGCTACACCTTC. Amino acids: CASSLSGGQGRGYTF. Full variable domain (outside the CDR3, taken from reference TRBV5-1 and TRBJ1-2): KAGVTQTPRYLIKTRGQQVTLSCSPISGHRSVSWYQQTPGQGLQFLFEYFSETQRNKGNFPGRFSGRQFSNSRSEMNVSTLELGDSALYLCASSLSGGQGRGYTFGSGTRLTVV.

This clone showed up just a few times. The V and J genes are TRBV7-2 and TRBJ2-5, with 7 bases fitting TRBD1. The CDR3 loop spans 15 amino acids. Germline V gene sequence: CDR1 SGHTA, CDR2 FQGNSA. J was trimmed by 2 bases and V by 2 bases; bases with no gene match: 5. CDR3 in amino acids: CASSLLGQPQETQYF. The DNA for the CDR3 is TGTGCCAGCAGCTTACTGGGACAGCCTCAAGAGACCCAGTACTTC.

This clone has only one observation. The CDR3 coding sequence is TGCGCCAGCACTACGACGGGTAGGTCTAATGAAAAACTGTTTTTT. Translating gives CASTTTGRSNEKLFF. The V call is TRBV23-1, the J call TRBJ1-4; D unresolved. TRBV23-1 is annotated as an ORF whose role is uncertain. The CDR3 is made up of 15 amino acids. V lost 7 bases to trimming and J lost 3 bases, with 15 bases between them.